This section outlines one T cell receptor beta chain sequence together with its context. CDR3 length: 14 residues. CDR1 MNHEY and CDR2 SVGAGI come from the germline V gene. V lost 6 bases and J 5 bases, leaving 16 bases between the germline ends. The data stem from a study of blood T cell repertoires in COVID-19. The wider study: T cells, B-cell-depleted T cells, or PBMCs provided the cDNA or gDNA that served as material.

How the authors handled the data: Estimated nucleated cell counts came from reference gene primer amplification. Sequencing used immunoSEQ multiplex PCR; TCRdb keeps in-frame clones, though not all of them. The V and J calls and the clone size are those of that table, but D and trimming were determined from the DNA. The sample contains around 140,000 clones, 88% of which appear only once. The TCR comes from a man in his sixties or seventies with active COVID-19. V and J are TRBV6-5 and TRBJ1-1; a weak D match, TRBD1 (5 bases). Specimen: peripheral blood. The CDR3 region is CASRTSGFVTEAFF. The CDR3 DNA is TGTGCCAGCAGAACCTCAGGGTTTGTAACTGAAGCTTTCTTT.